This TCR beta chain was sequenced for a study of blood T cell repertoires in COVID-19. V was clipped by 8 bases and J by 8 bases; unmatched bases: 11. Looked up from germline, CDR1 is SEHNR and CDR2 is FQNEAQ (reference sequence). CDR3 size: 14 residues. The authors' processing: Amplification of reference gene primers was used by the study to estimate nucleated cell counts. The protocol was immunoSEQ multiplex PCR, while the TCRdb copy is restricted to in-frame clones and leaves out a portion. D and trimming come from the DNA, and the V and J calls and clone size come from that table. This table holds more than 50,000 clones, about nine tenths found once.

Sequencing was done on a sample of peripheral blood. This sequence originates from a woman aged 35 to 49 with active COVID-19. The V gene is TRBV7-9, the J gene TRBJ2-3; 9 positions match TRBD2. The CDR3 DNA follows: TGTGCCAGCGGCGGGTCTAGCGGGGAGGGTACGCAGTATTTT. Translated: CASGGSSGEGTQYF.